This T cell receptor (beta chain) was sequenced in a study of blood T cell repertoires in COVID-19. Participants were aged about 18 to 95 years, lived in roughly 23 US areas, and enrolled virtually. The data were produced by immunoSEQ multiplex PCR, yet TCRdb's version contains in-frame clones alone and is incomplete. This table holds hundreds of thousands of clones, approximately 85% found once. This receptor was taken from a woman in her 50s with acute COVID-19. Sequenced: PBMCs or T cells enriched from blood (not recorded which).

CDR3 amino acids: CASSIGSGWDTEAFF. The CDR3 DNA reads TGTGCCAGTAGTATAGGGTCGGGGTGGGACACTGAAGCTTTCTTT. The J gene is TRBJ1-1, the V gene TRBV19; D not resolved. From germline, CDR1 is LNHDA and CDR2 SQIVND (reference sequence). V lost 1 base and J lost 3, with 12 bases in between. The CDR3 has 15 amino acids.